This entry lists 3 T cell receptor beta chains sequenced from one sample in a study of blood T cell repertoires in COVID-19. Profiling relied on immunoSEQ multiplex PCR, and the TCRdb table lists in-frame clones only, not all of them. The repertoire holds 200,000 to 300,000 clones, with approximately 85% as singletons. The specimen sequenced was PBMCs or T cells enriched from blood (not recorded which). Source of these receptors: a woman between 45 and 60 years old with acute COVID-19.

V is TRBV11-2 and J is TRBJ2-5; possibly TRBD2 for D (5 bases). The germline V and J ends were trimmed by 8 bases and 5 bases, with 27 bases remaining between them. The germline gives CDR1 SGHAT, CDR2 FQNNGV. This CDR3 has 17 residues. As DNA, the CDR3 is TGTGCCAGCGCCCATACCCACCGTGAGGCGCGCGGGGAGACCCAGTACTTC. It specifies CASAHTHREARGETQYF. The complete variable domain, with remaining parts taken from reference TRBV11-2 and TRBJ2-5, reads EAGVAQSPRYKIIEKRQSVAFWCNPISGHATLYWYQQILGQGPKLLIQFQNNGVVDDSQLPKDRFSAERLKGVDSTLKIQPAKLEDSAVYLCASAHTHREARGETQYFGPGTRLLVL.

This clone is a singleton in its sample. The CDR3 DNA reads TGCGCCAGCAGCTTATACTCAATTCAAGAGACCCAGTACTTC. Translated, it gives CASSLYSIQETQYF. The chain couples TRBV5-1 to TRBJ2-5; D not resolved. The CDR3 has 14 amino acids. V lost 2 bases, J lost 2 bases, and 10 bases lay in between. CDR1 SGHRS and CDR2 YFSETQ come from the germline V gene.

The chain carries TRBV7-2 and TRBJ2-7; the match to TRBD1 covers 9 bases. CDR1 is SGHTA and CDR2 is FQGNSA in the germline V gene. V lost 4 bases, J lost 8 bases, and 12 bases stayed unmatched. CDR3 length: 15 residues. The CDR3 DNA reads as TGTGCCAGCAGCTCCCTTAGGGGGACAGGGTTACAGCAGTACTTC. Residues: CASSSLRGTGLQQYF.